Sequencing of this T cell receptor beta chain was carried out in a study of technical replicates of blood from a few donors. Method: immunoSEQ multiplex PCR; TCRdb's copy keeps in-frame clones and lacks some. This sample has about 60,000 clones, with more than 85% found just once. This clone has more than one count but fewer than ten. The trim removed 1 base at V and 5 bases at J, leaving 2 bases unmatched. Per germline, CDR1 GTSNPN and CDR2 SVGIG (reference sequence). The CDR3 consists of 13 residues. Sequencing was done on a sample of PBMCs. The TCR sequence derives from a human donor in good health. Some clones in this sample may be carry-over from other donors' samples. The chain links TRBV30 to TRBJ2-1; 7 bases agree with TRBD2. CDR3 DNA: TGTGCCTGGAGTGACGCGGGGGACAATGAGCAGTTCTTC. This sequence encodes CAWSDAGDNEQFF.